Below, one T cell receptor beta chain is given with its context. Its specificity is not known. These data are taken from a study of T cells after yellow fever vaccination. Notes on the study in general: Abundant clonotypes from the bulk population could have been carried over as contaminants into FACS-sorted repertoires. Most primary-vaccination clones reappeared after the booster (96% CD4, more than 70% CD8). A faster peak, day 5 versus 15, was reached by the weaker secondary response. Clonotype sharing between CD4 and CD8 compartments was small.

The CDR3 extends over 16 amino acids. Losses at the gene ends were 5 bases for V and 6 bases for J; bases not matched to a gene: 13. Germline CDR1 is MNHEY and CDR2 is SVGEGT. TCRdb re-analysed the 5' RACE reads in MiXCR, keeping a single row per CDR3 protein. The repertoire includes more than 350,000 distinct CDR3 sequences, 11% of them detected once, and around 18% sits in the top ten. The sequenced sample was PBMCs, obtained on the day of the first yellow fever vaccination. The V gene is TRBV6-2 or TRBV6-3, the J gene TRBJ2-1; 7 bases match TRBD1. This TCR was sampled from a man aged 18 to 30 who received the YFV17D yellow fever vaccine. The CDR3 DNA sequence: TGTGCCAGCAGTGGGCGGACAGGCCTTCCGGGCAATGAGCAGTTCTTC. Its translation is CASSGRTGLPGNEQFF.